This is a list of T cell receptor beta chains from one sample in a study of CD8+ T cells in alopecia areata. Profiled with immunoSEQ multiplex PCR; TCRdb holds only in-frame clones, not every one. This sample has around 300,000 clones, with about 60% found just once. Sequences were derived from CD4+ T cells sorted from blood, sampled around week 54, from a patient treated with tofacitinib. Receptors were obtained from a human donor with alopecia areata. The CDR3 runs from the conserved cysteine through the conserved F or W. A D gene is named only where the DNA matches it firmly. Clone size is shown for a subset of rows, as once, few, many or a class of expanded clone.

D | J | V | size | DNA | CDR3
- | TRBJ2-2 | TRBV14 | few | TGTGCCAGCAGCCAAGAGTTGGCCGGGGAGCTGTTTTTT | CASSQELAGELFF
TRBD2 | TRBJ2-7 | TRBV29-1 | few | TGCAGCGTTGGCGGGGGGCCCTACGAGCAGTACTTC | CSVGGGPYEQYF
- | TRBJ1-5 | TRBV27 | few | TGTGCCAGCAGCCGTGTGAAGGGTGGTCAGCCCCAGCATTTT | CASSRVKGGQPQHF
TRBD1 | TRBJ2-4 | TRBV9 | few | TGTGCCAGCAGCGACCAGACAGGGCACATTCAGTACTTC | CASSDQTGHIQYF
- | TRBJ1-5 | TRBV4-1 | - | TGCGCCAGCAGCCAAGACAGGGTCGGGCAGCCCCAGCATTTT | CASSQDRVGQPQHF
- | TRBJ2-6 | TRBV2 | - | TGTGCCAGCAGTGAAACCGGGGTTGGGGCCAACGTCCTGACTTTC | CASSETGVGANVLTF
- | TRBJ2-1 | TRBV7-9 | - | TGTGCCAGCAGCACGGGACTCTACAATGAGCAGTTCTTC | CASSTGLYNEQFF
- | TRBJ2-5 | TRBV5-4 | - | TGTGCCAGCAGCCCCCGTACGGGGGTACAAGAGACCCAGTACTTC | CASSPRTGVQETQYF
- | TRBJ2-3 | TRBV4-1 | few | TGCGCCAGCAGCCAAGATCAGGGCGGGGGCACAGATACGCAGTATTTT | CASSQDQGGGTDTQYF
- | TRBJ2-5 | TRBV20-1 | - | TGCAGTGCTGGACAAGAGACCCAGTACTTC | CSAGQETQYF
- | TRBJ1-2 | TRBV9 | - | TGTGCCAGCAGCGTAGTGGGAGATGGCTATGGCTACACCTTC | CASSVVGDGYGYTF
- | TRBJ1-5 | TRBV4-2 | - | TGTGCCAGCAGCCAAGGGGCTGGGGACAATCAGCCCCAGCATTTT | CASSQGAGDNQPQHF
TRBD1 | TRBJ1-6 | TRBV6-6 | - | TGTGCCAGCAGCGAAGGCGGACAGGGACGGTCACCCCTCCACTTT | CASSEGGQGRSPLHF
- | TRBJ2-5 | TRBV29-1 | few | TGCAGCGTTGAAGTTGCCGGGCTTGGGGAGACCCAGTACTTC | CSVEVAGLGETQYF
- | TRBJ2-1 | TRBV27 | - | TGTGCCAGCGGACGGGGAAGCTCCTACAATGAGCAGTTCTTC | CASGRGSSYNEQFF
TRBD1 | TRBJ1-1 | TRBV30 | - | TGTGCCTGGAGTGTCCTTCGGGGGACAGGGGGGACTGAAGCTTTCTTT | CAWSVLRGTGGTEAFF
TRBD1 | TRBJ1-2 | TRBV30 | - | TGTGCCTGGAGTGTATATGGACAGGCAAGCTATGGCTACACCTTC | CAWSVYGQASYGYTF
TRBD1 | TRBJ1-2 | TRBV2 | few | TGTGCCACCATGCAAGGGACAGGGATAGGTGATGGCTACACCTTC | CATMQGTGIGDGYTF
- | TRBJ2-5 | TRBV5-1 | - | TGCGCCAGCAGCTTGGCGCTAGCGGAGACCCAGTACTTC | CASSLALAETQYF
TRBD2 | TRBJ2-5 | TRBV5-6 | - | TGTGCCAGCAGCCGGGCAGCGGGGACCCTAAAGGCAGAGACCCAGTACTTC | CASSRAAGTLKAETQYF
- | TRBJ2-7 | TRBV27 | few | TGTGCCAGCAGCACGGGGAGAGGCGAGCAGTACTTC | CASSTGRGEQYF
TRBD1 | TRBJ1-1 | TRBV29-1 | few | TGCAGCGCAGACAGGGTCCAGGGCACTGAAGCTTTCTTT | CSADRVQGTEAFF
- | TRBJ1-2 | TRBV7-8 | - | TGTGCCAGCAGCCTACATGACAGCTATGGCTACACCTTC | CASSLHDSYGYTF
TRBD2 | TRBJ2-7 | TRBV30 | - | TGTGCCTGGAGTGGCGGGGGGAGCATCGGCGAGCAGTACTTC | CAWSGGGSIGEQYF
TRBD1 | TRBJ2-4 | TRBV5-1 | - | TGCGCCAGCAGCTTACTACAGGGGGCGAACATTCAGTACTTC | CASSLLQGANIQYF
- | TRBJ1-2 | TRBV5-1 | few | TGCGCCAGCAGCTTGGGGCAGAAGAGCTACACCTTC | CASSLGQKSYTF
- | TRBJ2-4 | TRBV27 | - | TGTGCCAGCAGTAGTCCCGGGACAAGACTAGCCAAAAACATTCAGTACTTC | CASSSPGTRLAKNIQYF
- | TRBJ2-5 | TRBV7-3 | - | TGTGCCAGCAGCTTAAGAATTGGGACTGCTCAAGAGACCCAGTACTTC | CASSLRIGTAQETQYF
- | TRBJ1-5 | TRBV4-3 | - | TGCGCCAGCAGCCAAGAACTGGGGCAGCCCCAGCATTTT | CASSQELGQPQHF
TRBD1 | TRBJ2-3 | TRBV7-9 | - | TGTGCCAGCAGGCCCTGGGACAGGGATACAGATACGCAGTATTTT | CASRPWDRDTDTQYF
TRBD1 | TRBJ2-5 | TRBV2 | once | TGTGCCATCCCACAGGGGGACCAAGAGACCCAGTACTTC | CAIPQGDQETQYF
- | TRBJ1-2 | TRBV30 | - | TGTGCCTGGAGTCCTTTGGGGGGGCGAGGCTATGGCTACACCTTC | CAWSPLGGRGYGYTF
- | TRBJ1-2 | TRBV30 | - | TGTGCCTGGAGGGCGGCCGTAGAGCCCTGGCGGGGCTACACCTTC | CAWRAAVEPWRGYTF
- | TRBJ1-6 | TRBV30 | - | TGTGCCTGGAGTTTAGGGCAGCAGAATTCACCCCTCCACTTT | CAWSLGQQNSPLHF
- | TRBJ2-3 | TRBV5-1 | - | TGCGCCAGCAGCTTGGGACAGCACACAGATACGCAGTATTTT | CASSLGQHTDTQYF